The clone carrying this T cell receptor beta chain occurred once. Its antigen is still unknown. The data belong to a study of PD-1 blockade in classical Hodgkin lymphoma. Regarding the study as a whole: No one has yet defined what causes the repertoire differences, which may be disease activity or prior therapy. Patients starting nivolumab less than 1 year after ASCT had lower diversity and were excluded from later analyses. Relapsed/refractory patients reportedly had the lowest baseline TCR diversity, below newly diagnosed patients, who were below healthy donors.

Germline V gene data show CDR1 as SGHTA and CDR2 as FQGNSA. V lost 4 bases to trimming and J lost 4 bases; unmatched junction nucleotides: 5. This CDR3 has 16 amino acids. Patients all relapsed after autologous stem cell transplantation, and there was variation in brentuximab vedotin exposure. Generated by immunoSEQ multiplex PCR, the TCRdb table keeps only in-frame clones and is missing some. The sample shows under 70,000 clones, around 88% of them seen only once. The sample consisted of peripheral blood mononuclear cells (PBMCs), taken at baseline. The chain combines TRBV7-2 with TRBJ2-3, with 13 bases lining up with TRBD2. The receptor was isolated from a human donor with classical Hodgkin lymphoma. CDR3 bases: TGTGCCAGCAGCTCCCGGACTAGCGGGGGTTCAGATACGCAGTATTTT. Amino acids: CASSSRTSGGSDTQYF.